Below are 17 T cell receptor beta chains sequenced from a single sample in a study of shared T cell receptors in the human thymus. Sequencing used immunoSEQ multiplex PCR; TCRdb keeps in-frame clones, though not all of them. The sample records about 400,000 clones, more than 85% being singletons. Source material: thymocytes. Every receptor here comes from a human donor.

The CDR3 DNA reads as TGTGCCAGCAGTTTAGCCACGCTAAAGGGGGGGACTGAAGCTTTCTTT. It yields the protein CASSLATLKGGTEAFF. The chain couples TRBV27 to TRBJ1-1; perhaps TRBD1 as D (6 bases). Germline V gene sequence: CDR1 MNHEY, CDR2 SMNVEV (reference sequence). V was pared by 2 bases and J by 5 bases, with 18 bases between. CDR3 size: 16 residues.

This chain links TRBV29-1 with TRBJ2-3, with D unresolved. CDR3 length: 10 amino acids. Per germline, CDR1 SQVTM and CDR2 ANQGSEA. Trimming removed 5 bases from V and 2 bases from J, with 2 bases in between. As DNA, the CDR3 is TGCAGCGTTTCCACAGATACGCAGTATTTT. It yields the protein CSVSTDTQYF.

This chain connects TRBV7-9 to TRBJ2-2, with D hard to call. CDR3 size: 15 residues. Germline V CDR1 and CDR2: SEHNR, FQNEAQ (reference sequence). V lost 1 base to trimming and J lost 1 base, with 7 bases between them. The CDR3 coding sequence is TGTGCCAGCAGCTTAGGGGCCATGAACACCGGGGAGCTGTTTTTT. It encodes CASSLGAMNTGELFF.

The V call is TRBV28, the J call TRBJ1-2, with TRBD1 identical over 8 bases. The V and J ends lost 6 bases and 5 bases, in that order; junction bases with no gene match: 8. This CDR3 contains 14 residues. CDR1 and CDR2 (germline): MDHEN, SYDVKM. The CDR3 DNA sequence: TGTGCCAGCAGAACCCGGACAGGGTCATATGGCTACACCTTC. Amino acids: CASRTRTGSYGYTF.

The V and J genes are TRBV7-9 and TRBJ2-2; the match to TRBD2 covers 10 bases. This CDR3 has 16 residues. J was trimmed by 4 bases and V by 4 bases; bases with no gene match: 6. Germline assignment: CDR1 SEHNR and CDR2 FQNEAQ (reference sequence). The DNA for the CDR3 is TGTGCCAGCAGCTCATCGAGGACTAGCGGCACCGGGGAGCTGTTTTTT. It translates to CASSSSRTSGTGELFF.

The genes are TRBV20-1 and TRBJ2-2, with unresolved D. Trimming removed 6 bases from V and 3 bases from J, with 5 bases in between. Germline V gene data show CDR1 as DFQATT and CDR2 as SNEGSKA (reference sequence). The CDR3 is 11 amino acids. CDR3 in amino acids: CSAYYTGELFF. CDR3 DNA sequence: TGCAGTGCATATTACACCGGGGAGCTGTTTTTT.

The chain couples TRBV5-1 to TRBJ2-2, with 10 bases lining up with TRBD2. This CDR3 contains 15 residues. The V gene's germline CDR1 is SGHRS and CDR2 YFSETQ. V was pared by 3 bases and J by 1 base, with 0 bases of the junction left unmatched. Here the CDR3 reads CASSWTSGNTGELFF. In DNA form, the CDR3 reads TGCGCCAGCAGCTGGACTAGCGGGAACACCGGGGAGCTGTTTTTT.

This clone was observed a single time. The chain has TRBV4-1 and TRBJ2-2; D is ambiguous. With 2 bases removed from V and 8 bases from J, the gap between germline ends came to 3 bases. The CDR3 is made up of 11 amino acids. The germline V gene encodes CDR1 MGHRA and CDR2 YSYEKL. This CDR3 reads CASSQRGELFF. The CDR3, as DNA: TGCGCCAGCAGCCAAAGAGGGGAGCTGTTTTTT.

The rearrangement uses TRBV10-2 and TRBJ2-1; 9 bases line up with TRBD2. J gave up 9 bases and V 4 bases, and 10 bases lay outside the gene matches. This CDR3 is built from 15 residues. Looked up from germline, CDR1 is WSHSY and CDR2 is SAAADI. In DNA, the CDR3 is TGCGCCAGCAGTGGATTTGCGGGAGGGAGTGGTGAGCAGTTCTTC. Translated, it gives CASSGFAGGSGEQFF.

This chain uses TRBV19 with TRBJ1-5, with a weak D call TRBD1 (5 bases). CDR1 and CDR2 from the germline V gene are LNHDA and SQIVND (reference sequence). CDR3 length: 17 amino acids. With 3 bases removed from V and 5 bases from J, the gap between germline ends came to 20 bases. CDR3 sequence: CASSIGFGRGVHQPQHF. Here the CDR3 DNA reads TGTGCCAGTAGTATCGGTTTTGGAAGGGGAGTGCATCAGCCCCAGCATTTT. The full variable domain, rest sourced from reference TRBV19 and TRBJ1-5, is DGGITQSPKYLFRKEGQNVTLSCEQNLNHDAMYWYRQDPGQGLRLIYYSQIVNDFQKGDIAEGYSVSREKKESFPLTVTSAQKNPTAFYLCASSIGFGRGVHQPQHFGDGTRLSIL.

This clone has just one count. The V and J genes are TRBV27 and TRBJ2-1; 8 bases match TRBD2. Trimming removed 1 base from V and 4 bases from J; junction bases left unmatched: 9. From germline, CDR1 is MNHEY and CDR2 SMNVEV (reference sequence). This CDR3 is 17 amino acids long. CDR3 in amino acids: CASSLYFLPGGYNEQFF. The CDR3 nucleotides are TGTGCCAGCAGTTTATACTTCCTACCGGGAGGGTACAATGAGCAGTTCTTC.

This chain joins TRBV4-1 and TRBJ2-7; D unclear. Deletions cut 0 bases from V and 1 base from J, with 1 base between. The CDR3 is made up of 12 amino acids. CDR1 MGHRA and CDR2 YSYEKL come from the germline V gene. The DNA for the CDR3 is TGCGCCAGCAGCCAAGAATCCTACGAGCAGTACTTC. Encoded protein: CASSQESYEQYF.

Here the CDR3 reads CASSLGGLGGGSTQYF. The CDR3 coding sequence is TGTGCCAGTTCCCTTGGGGGACTAGGGGGTGGAAGTACGCAGTATTTT. The chain recombines TRBV6-4 with TRBJ2-3, with 8 positions matching TRBD2. The V segment lost 9 bases and the J segment 8 bases; nucleotides outside the gene matches: 19. CDR1 MRHNA and CDR2 SNTAGT come from the germline V gene. The CDR3 sequence is 16 residues long.

The chain recombines TRBV28 with TRBJ2-7; tentative D call: TRBD1 (5 bases). In germline, CDR1 is MDHEN, CDR2 SYDVKM. CDR3 size: 11 residues. Deletions cut 5 bases from V and 6 bases from J, with 8 bases between. The CDR3 nucleotides are TGTGCCAGCAGTAAAGGGGTCGAGCAGTACTTC. Translated, it gives CASSKGVEQYF.

The chain has TRBV28 and TRBJ1-1; no firm D call. V dropped 2 bases and J dropped 1 base, with 8 bases sitting between them. Germline CDR1 reads MDHEN; CDR2 reads SYDVKM. CDR3 size: 14 residues. The CDR3 here is CASSLTSGNTEAFF. The CDR3, as DNA: TGTGCCAGCAGTTTAACCTCGGGGAACACTGAAGCTTTCTTT.

V usage is TRBV28 and J usage is TRBJ2-5, with TRBD2 identical over 14 bases. CDR1 is MDHEN and CDR2 is SYDVKM in the germline V gene. CDR3 length equals 16 residues. V gave up 7 bases and J gave up 5 bases; unmatched junction bases: 9. In DNA form, the CDR3 reads TGTGCCAGCAACCCGGGACTAGCGGGAGTTGTGGAGACCCAGTACTTC. It encodes CASNPGLAGVVETQYF.

This sequence joins TRBV5-1 and TRBJ1-1, with D perhaps matching TRBD1 (6 bases). Per the germline V gene, CDR1 is SGHRS and CDR2 is YFSETQ. There are 15 residues in the CDR3. V lost 1 base and J 7 bases, leaving 17 bases between the germline ends. CDR3 sequence: CASSLTGATSFEAFF. The CDR3 nucleotides read TGCGCCAGCAGCTTGACGGGGGCCACGTCATTTGAAGCTTTCTTT.